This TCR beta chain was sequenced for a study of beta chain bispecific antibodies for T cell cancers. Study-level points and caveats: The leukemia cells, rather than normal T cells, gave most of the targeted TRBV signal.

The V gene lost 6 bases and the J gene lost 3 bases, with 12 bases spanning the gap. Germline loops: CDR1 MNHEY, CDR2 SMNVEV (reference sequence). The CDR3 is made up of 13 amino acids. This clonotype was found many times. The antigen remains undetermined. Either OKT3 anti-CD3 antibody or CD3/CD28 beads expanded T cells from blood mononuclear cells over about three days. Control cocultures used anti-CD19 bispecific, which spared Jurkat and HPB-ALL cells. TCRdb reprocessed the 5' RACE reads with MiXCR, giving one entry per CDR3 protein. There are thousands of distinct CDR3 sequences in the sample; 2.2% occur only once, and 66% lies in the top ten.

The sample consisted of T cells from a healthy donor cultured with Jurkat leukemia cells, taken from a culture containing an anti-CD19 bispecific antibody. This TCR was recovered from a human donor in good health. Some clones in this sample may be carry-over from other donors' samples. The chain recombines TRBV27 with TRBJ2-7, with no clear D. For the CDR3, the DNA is TGTGCCAGCAGCGAAGGTAGATTCTACGAGCAGTACTTC. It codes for CASSEGRFYEQYF.